The subject of this entry is one T cell receptor beta chain. Antigen unknown. The sample comes from a study of shared clonotypes between healthy human individuals. The overall study: Two women and a few men aged 18 to 49 served as donors. Findings of the study overall: On the whole, naive subsets had larger estimated richness than memory subsets had. When compared with the clonotypes that were shared by all four sorted-subset donors, the non-shared clonotypes turned out to have lower generation probabilities.

The CDR3 extends over 19 amino acids. The trim removed 3 bases at V and 2 bases at J, leaving 12 bases unmatched. Germline V gives CDR1 MDHEN, CDR2 SYDVKM. The naive CD8 subset, CD45RO-negative cells positively selected for CCR7, excluded terminally differentiated effector memory CD45RA+ cells. In the study's own analysis: With immunoSEQ giving junction-only sequences and no quality scores, filtering differed. Measured with immunoSEQ multiplex PCR; TCRdb has only the in-frame clones, and not every one. Clone size and the V and J calls come from that table; the DNA yielded D and trimming. The data hold millions of clones, with about 92% observed a single time.

The chain is built from TRBV28 and TRBJ1-4, with TRBD1 matching 10 bases. The sample was naive CD8+ T cells from PBMCs. This clonotype originated in a man younger than 35 in good health. Some clones in this sample may be carry-over from other donors' samples. Written as DNA, the CDR3 is TGTGCCAGCAGTTTGGACCGGACAGGGGGTGTTTCGACTAATGAAAAACTGTTTTTT. It codes for CASSLDRTGGVSTNEKLFF.